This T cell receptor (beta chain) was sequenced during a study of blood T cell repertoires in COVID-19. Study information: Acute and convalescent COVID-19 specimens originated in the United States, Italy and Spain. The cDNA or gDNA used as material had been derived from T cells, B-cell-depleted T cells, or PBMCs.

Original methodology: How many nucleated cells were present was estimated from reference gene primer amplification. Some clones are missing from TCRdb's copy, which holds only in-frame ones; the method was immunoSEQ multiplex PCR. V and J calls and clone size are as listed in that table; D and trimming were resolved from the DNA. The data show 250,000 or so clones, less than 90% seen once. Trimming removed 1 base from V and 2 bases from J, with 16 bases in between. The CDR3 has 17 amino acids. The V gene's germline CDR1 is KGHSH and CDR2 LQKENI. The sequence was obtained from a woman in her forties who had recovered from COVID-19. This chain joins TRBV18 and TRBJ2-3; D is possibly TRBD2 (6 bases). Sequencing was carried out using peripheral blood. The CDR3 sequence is CASSPRPGSGVTDTQYF. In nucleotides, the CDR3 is TGTGCCAGCTCACCACGGCCGGGATCGGGGGTCACAGATACGCAGTATTTT.